The 27 T cell receptor beta chains presented below share a single source sample, sequenced in a study of cytomegalovirus exposure and HLA in healthy donors. Libraries were prepared by immunoSEQ multiplex PCR; TCRdb keeps only in-frame clonotypes and omits some of them. In the table there are about 140,000 clones, about 88% of which are singletons. Sequencing was done on a sample of PBMCs. These receptors were taken from a man between 18 and 35 years old in good health and CMV-seropositive.

The rearrangement uses TRBV7-2 and TRBJ2-1, with 7 bases lining up with TRBD2. CDR1 is SGHTA and CDR2 is FQGNSA in the germline V gene. With 4 bases clipped from V and 10 bases from J, the junction kept 13 bases outside the gene matches. The length of the CDR3 is 15 residues. The DNA for the CDR3 is TGTGCCAGCAGCTCTTCTAGCGGCTGGGCGAAAGAGCAGTTCTTC. Translated: CASSSSSGWAKEQFF.

This clone was detected only a few times. The chain is built from TRBV7-2 and TRBJ2-1, with 7 bases that match TRBD2. CDR1 and CDR2 from the germline V gene are SGHTA and FQGNSA. Unmatched junction bases numbered 4, after V lost 5 bases and J lost 6 bases. CDR3 size: 13 residues. The CDR3 is CASSVRLANEQFF. The CDR3 DNA is TGTGCCAGCAGCGTGAGACTAGCCAATGAGCAGTTCTTC.

The rearrangement links TRBV11-2 to TRBJ2-7, with 7 bases fitting TRBD1. CDR3 length equals 16 residues. Germline CDR1 reads SGHAT; CDR2 reads FQNNGV. Trimming removed 5 bases from V and 7 bases from J; junction bases left unmatched: 17. DNA of the CDR3: TGTGCCAGCAGCGTTACAGGGGATGGGGTAAAGGGGGAGCAGTACTTC. This encodes CASSVTGDGVKGEQYF. Based on the CDR3 plus reference TRBV11-2 and TRBJ2-7, the full variable domain is EAGVAQSPRYKIIEKRQSVAFWCNPISGHATLYWYQQILGQGPKLLIQFQNNGVVDDSQLPKDRFSAERLKGVDSTLKIQPAKLEDSAVYLCASSVTGDGVKGEQYFGPGTRLTVT.

The CDR3 region has the DNA TGTGCCAGCAGCGTCTACAATGAGCAGTTCTTC. Protein sequence: CASSVYNEQFF. The V and J genes are TRBV28 and TRBJ2-1; no reliable D call. CDR3 length equals 11 residues. Looked up from germline, CDR1 is MDHEN and CDR2 is SYDVKM. The V and J ends lost 6 bases and 3 bases respectively, with 3 bases between them.

This chain connects TRBV6-1 to TRBJ1-2; weak D call: TRBD1 (5 bases). Trimming cost V 7 bases and J 4 bases, with 16 bases left between them. Germline values: CDR1 MNHNS, CDR2 SASEGT. This CDR3 is built from 14 residues. The CDR3 loop is CASMRSTAGYGYTF. Written as DNA, the CDR3 is TGTGCCAGCATGAGGTCGACAGCAGGCTATGGCTACACCTTC.

The genes are TRBV5-1 and TRBJ2-1, with 9 nucleotides matching TRBD1. The V gene's germline CDR1 is SGHRS and CDR2 YFSETQ. The CDR3 totals 15 residues. The V segment lost 2 bases and the J segment 5 bases; nucleotides outside the gene matches: 5. CDR3 residues: CASSFRDRVDNEQFF. The CDR3 bases are TGCGCCAGCAGCTTCCGGGACAGGGTGGACAATGAGCAGTTCTTC.

The genes are TRBV6-6 and TRBJ1-2; 7 bases fit TRBD1. This CDR3 region has 14 residues. Germline-derived CDR1 and CDR2 are MNHNY and SVGAGI (reference sequence). Trimming took 8 bases from V and 1 from J; bases not matched to a gene: 7. The CDR3 spells CASYLRGFNYGYTF. The CDR3 region has the DNA TGTGCCAGCTACCTCAGGGGGTTTAACTATGGCTACACCTTC.

The chain carries TRBV5-8 and TRBJ1-4, with D perhaps TRBD1 (5 bases). Germline values: CDR1 SGHTS, CDR2 YDEGEE. This CDR3 is built from 15 residues. Between the trimmed V and J ends, which lost 0 bases and 4 bases, there was a span of 10 bases. This CDR3 reads CASSLAGRVNEKLFF. DNA of the CDR3: TGTGCCAGCAGCTTGGCTGGCAGGGTTAATGAAAAACTGTTTTTT.

This chain links TRBV2 with TRBJ2-3, with TRBD2 as a possible D gene (5 bases). Trimming left V 6 bases short and J 1 base short, with 14 bases between. The CDR3 contains 15 residues. CDR1 and CDR2 (germline): SNHLY, FYNNEI. The CDR3 coding sequence is TGTGCCAGCAGCAGCGAGGGTCAGGGCACAGATACGCAGTATTTT. The encoded protein is CASSSEGQGTDTQYF.

The chain employs TRBV5-1 and TRBJ2-3, with a possible D match to TRBD2 (6 bases). V shed 5 bases and J shed 1 base, with 8 bases lying between them. CDR3 length: 13 residues. Per the germline V gene, CDR1 is SGHRS and CDR2 is YFSETQ. This CDR3 is CASRGGGTDTQYF. The CDR3 region has the DNA TGCGCCAGCAGGGGCGGGGGCACAGATACGCAGTATTTT.

The chain has TRBV19 and TRBJ1-1; no clear D gene. Between the trimmed V and J ends, which lost 6 bases and 8 bases, there was a span of 10 bases. Germline V gene data show CDR1 as LNHDA and CDR2 as SQIVND (reference sequence). This CDR3 has 11 amino acids. The CDR3 nucleotides are TGTGCCAGTAGCTTCTTCTTGGAAGCTTTCTTT. It encodes CASSFFLEAFF.

The chain has TRBV19 and TRBJ1-6; D not certain. The CDR3 sequence is 13 residues long. CDR1 LNHDA and CDR2 SQIVND come from the germline V gene (reference sequence). V was cut by 7 bases and J by 8 bases, with 12 bases left in between. Written as DNA, the CDR3 is TGTGCCAGTAAACCGGGAGGTGATTCACCCCTCCACTTT. Amino acid sequence: CASKPGGDSPLHF.

J is TRBJ2-7 and V is TRBV15; TRBD2 is a possible D gene (5 bases). The germline CDR1 and CDR2 sequences are LNHNV and YYDKDF (reference sequence). The CDR3 has 15 residues. The germline V and J ends were trimmed by 4 bases and 1 base, with 14 bases remaining between them. CDR3 sequence (DNA): TGTGCCACCAGCAATCGGGGAACCATATCCTACGAGCAGTACTTC. This translates into CATSNRGTISYEQYF.

Only a few counts were recorded for this clone. The CDR3 carries no conserved terminal phenylalanine or tryptophan, so it likely arises from a read error. The DNA is left out, because the CDR3 cannot be placed on it with certainty; the CDR3 is given as TCRdb lists it. The J gene is TRBJ2-7, the V gene TRBV10-1; the table's D call TRBD1 went unverified against the DNA. The CDR3 has 8 residues if both end residues are counted. Germline V CDR1 and CDR2: WNHNN, SYGVQD (reference sequence). The CDR3 sequence is CASSESEQ.

V and J are TRBV14 and TRBJ2-3; no firm D call. The CDR3 is 15 residues long. Trimming shortened V by 3 bases and J by 2 bases, and 12 bases separated the two germline ends. Germline CDR1 reads SGHDN; CDR2 reads FVKESK. Here the CDR3 DNA reads TGTGCCAGCAGCCAGCGGCTAGTAGTCACAGATACGCAGTATTTT. It translates to CASSQRLVVTDTQYF.

The chain employs TRBV10-3 and TRBJ2-2; 7 bases map to TRBD2. This CDR3 contains 15 residues. V was pared by 4 bases and J by 0 bases, with 2 bases of the junction left unmatched. The germline V gene has CDR1 ENHRY and CDR2 SYGVKD. The CDR3 is CAISGSGSNTGELFF. In nucleotides, the CDR3 is TGTGCCATCAGTGGTAGCGGGTCGAACACCGGGGAGCTGTTTTTT.

This clone has more than one count but fewer than ten. The rearrangement links TRBV10-3 to TRBJ2-2; D possibly corresponds to TRBD2 (5 bases). Germline assignment: CDR1 ENHRY and CDR2 SYGVKD. V lost 2 bases, J lost 2 bases, and 12 bases lay in between. The CDR3 runs to 16 residues. The CDR3 is CAISEKEGRNTGELFF. DNA for the CDR3: TGTGCCATCAGTGAGAAGGAAGGGAGAAACACCGGGGAGCTGTTTTTT.

Only a few counts were recorded for this clone. This sequence joins TRBV19 and TRBJ2-7, with 7 positions matching TRBD2. The CDR3 is 17 amino acids. The V segment lost 7 bases and the J segment 2 bases; nucleotides outside the gene matches: 17. From germline, CDR1 is LNHDA and CDR2 SQIVND (reference sequence). The CDR3 here is CASTPGGGFGGAYEQYF. DNA of the CDR3: TGTGCCAGTACCCCGGGGGGTGGGTTCGGAGGGGCCTACGAGCAGTACTTC.

J is TRBJ1-2 and V is TRBV2, with D hard to call. The CDR3 totals 14 residues. Germline CDR1 is SNHLY and CDR2 is FYNNEI. V shed 6 bases and J shed 0 bases, with 11 bases lying between them. The CDR3 here is CASRADGTNYGYTF. In DNA form, the CDR3 reads TGTGCCAGCAGAGCGGACGGAACTAACTATGGCTACACCTTC.

The genes are TRBV2 and TRBJ2-3; D is undetermined. Trimming took off 5 bases at V and 0 bases at J, with 18 bases between the two ends. The CDR3 is made up of 17 amino acids. Germline-derived CDR1 and CDR2 are SNHLY and FYNNEI. CDR3 in DNA: TGTGCCAGCAGTTTTTCTGACTCTCAACGGAGCACAGATACGCAGTATTTT. This codes for CASSFSDSQRSTDTQYF.

The V call is TRBV27, the J call TRBJ1-1, with D uncertain. Germline-derived CDR1 and CDR2 are MNHEY and SMNVEV (reference sequence). Trimming removed 8 bases at V and 11 bases at J, with 9 bases between. The CDR3 covers 9 residues. This CDR3 is CASPLTAFF. CDR3 coding DNA: TGTGCCAGCCCTCTAACGGCTTTCTTT.

The sample holds one count of this clone. The genes are TRBV2 and TRBJ2-3; D is ambiguous. Trimming took 5 bases from V and 6 from J, leaving 12 bases between them. This CDR3 comprises 13 residues. CDR1 and CDR2 from the germline V gene are SNHLY and FYNNEI. The CDR3 sequence is CASSPNQVDTQYF. CDR3 coding DNA: TGTGCCAGCAGTCCCAACCAGGTGGATACGCAGTATTTT.

There are a few counts of this clone. The CDR3 DNA sequence: TGTGCCAGCAGCCCCGGATCTTGGGGCGGGGGCACAGATACGCAGTATTTT. It translates to CASSPGSWGGGTDTQYF. The J gene is TRBJ2-3, the V gene TRBV11-2; a possible D gene is TRBD2 (6 bases). Germline values: CDR1 SGHAT, CDR2 FQNNGV. The CDR3 length is 17 residues. Between the trimmed V and J ends, which lost 5 bases and 1 base, there was a span of 19 bases. Based on the CDR3 plus reference TRBV11-2 and TRBJ2-3, the full variable domain is EAGVAQSPRYKIIEKRQSVAFWCNPISGHATLYWYQQILGQGPKLLIQFQNNGVVDDSQLPKDRFSAERLKGVDSTLKIQPAKLEDSAVYLCASSPGSWGGGTDTQYFGPGTRLTVL.

The chain employs TRBV18 and TRBJ1-2; 8 bases agree with TRBD1. V trimming: 8 bases; J trimming: 4 bases; junction bases outside the gene matches: 12. The CDR3 sequence is 15 residues long. Germline V gene sequence: CDR1 KGHSH, CDR2 LQKENI. CDR3 coding DNA: TGTGCCAGCCTAGCGGGACAGGCCTCACCCTATGGCTACACCTTC. This translates into CASLAGQASPYGYTF.

This rearrangement joins TRBV7-9 to TRBJ2-3, with 7 bases lining up with TRBD1. The CDR3 runs 15 residues. Germline V CDR1 and CDR2: SEHNR, FQNEAQ (reference sequence). V was clipped by 5 bases and J by 2 bases; unmatched bases: 7. CDR3 sequence reads: CASSERTGLTDTQYF. Here the CDR3 DNA reads TGTGCCAGCAGCGAAAGGACAGGACTCACAGATACGCAGTATTTT. The full variable domain, in which reference TRBV7-9 and TRBJ2-3 provide the parts outside the CDR3, is DTGVSQNPRHKITKRGQNVTFRCDPISEHNRLYWYRQTLGQGPEFLTYFQNEAQLEKSRLLSDRFSAERPKGSFSTLEIQRTEQGDSAMYLCASSERTGLTDTQYFGPGTRLTVL.

This chain joins TRBV10-3 and TRBJ2-3, with 9 bases lining up with TRBD2. There are 16 residues in the CDR3. Germline CDR1 reads ENHRY; CDR2 reads SYGVKD. J gave up 2 bases and V 2 bases, and 5 bases lay outside the gene matches. As DNA, the CDR3 is TGTGCCATCAGTGAGGGGAGCGGGGGGCACACAGATACGCAGTATTTT. Its protein product is CAISEGSGGHTDTQYF.

The V gene is TRBV7-9, the J gene TRBJ2-6; perhaps TRBD2 as D (5 bases). The ends were cut back, 5 bases at V and 0 bases at J, with 5 bases in the middle. The CDR3 totals 14 residues. CDR1 and CDR2 from the germline V gene are SEHNR and FQNEAQ (reference sequence). Here the CDR3 reads CASSTSSGANVLTF. The CDR3 region has the DNA TGTGCCAGCAGCACTAGCTCTGGGGCCAACGTCCTGACTTTC.